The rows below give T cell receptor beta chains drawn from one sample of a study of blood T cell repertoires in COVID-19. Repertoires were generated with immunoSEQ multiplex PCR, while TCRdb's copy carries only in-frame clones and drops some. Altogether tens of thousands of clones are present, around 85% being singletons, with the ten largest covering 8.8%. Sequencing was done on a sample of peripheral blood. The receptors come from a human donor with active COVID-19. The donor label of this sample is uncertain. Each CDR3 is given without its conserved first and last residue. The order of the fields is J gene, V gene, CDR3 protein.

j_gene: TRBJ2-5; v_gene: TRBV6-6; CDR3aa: ASSSGTSGQETQY
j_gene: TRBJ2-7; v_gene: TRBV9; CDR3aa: ASSPGAGGLNEQY
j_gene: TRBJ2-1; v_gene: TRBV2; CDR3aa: ASRVGQGFNEQF
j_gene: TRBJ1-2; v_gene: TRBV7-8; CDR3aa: ASSLGPDYGYT
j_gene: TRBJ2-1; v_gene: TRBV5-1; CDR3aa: ASSFSTGAGEGGEQF
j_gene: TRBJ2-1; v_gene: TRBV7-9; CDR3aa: ASSLGLVGVSYNEQF
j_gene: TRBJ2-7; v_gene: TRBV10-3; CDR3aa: AISVYPPDRAQGAEQY
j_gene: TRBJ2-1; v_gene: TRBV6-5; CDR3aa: ASSYSTTGGYEQF
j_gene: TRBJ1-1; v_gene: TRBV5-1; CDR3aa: ASSPRTGGDTEAF
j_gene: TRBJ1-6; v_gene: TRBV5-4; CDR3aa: ASRQTGGHLSPLH
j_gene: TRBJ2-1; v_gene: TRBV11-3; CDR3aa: ASSLGTVTYNEQF
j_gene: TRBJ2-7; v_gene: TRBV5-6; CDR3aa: ASSLTGYEQY
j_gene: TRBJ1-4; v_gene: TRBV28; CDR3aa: ASSSDRVIGEKLF
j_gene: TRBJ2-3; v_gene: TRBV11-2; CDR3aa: ASSFVRRWDTQY
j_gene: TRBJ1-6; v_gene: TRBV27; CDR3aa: ASSDTGNSPLH
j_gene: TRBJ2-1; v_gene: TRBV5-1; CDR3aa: ASSPAIAGGLVEQF
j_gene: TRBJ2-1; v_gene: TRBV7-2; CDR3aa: ASSVPREQF
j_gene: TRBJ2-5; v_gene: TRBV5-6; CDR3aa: ASSLDVEQETQY
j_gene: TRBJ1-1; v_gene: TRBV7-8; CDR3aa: ASSQGQVNTEAF
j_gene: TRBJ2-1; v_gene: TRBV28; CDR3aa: ASKGDRDYNEQF
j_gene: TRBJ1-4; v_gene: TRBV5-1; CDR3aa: ASSLDQGAATNEKLF
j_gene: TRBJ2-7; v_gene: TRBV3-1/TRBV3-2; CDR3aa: ASSPWLAEAYEQY
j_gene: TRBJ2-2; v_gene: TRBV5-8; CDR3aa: ASTKGGWPLGAGELF
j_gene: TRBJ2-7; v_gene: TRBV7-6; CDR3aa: ASSRASGRAGEQY
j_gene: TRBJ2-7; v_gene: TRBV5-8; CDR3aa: ATPMEVAYEQY
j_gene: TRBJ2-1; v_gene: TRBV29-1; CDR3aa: SVDIAGYNEQF
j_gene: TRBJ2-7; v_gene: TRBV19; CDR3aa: ASSTTGIDEQY
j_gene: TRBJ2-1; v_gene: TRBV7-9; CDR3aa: ASSPLRESSYNEQF
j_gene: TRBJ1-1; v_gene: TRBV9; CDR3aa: ASSVVPDTEAF
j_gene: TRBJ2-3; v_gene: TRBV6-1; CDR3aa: ASSEVEATDTQY
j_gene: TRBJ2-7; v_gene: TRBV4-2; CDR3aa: ASSQDQGPSYEQY
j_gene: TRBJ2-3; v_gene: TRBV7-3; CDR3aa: ASSPILAGGEDTQY
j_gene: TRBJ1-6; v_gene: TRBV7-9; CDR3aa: ASSLDTDSSYNSPLH
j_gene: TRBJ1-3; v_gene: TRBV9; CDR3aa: ASSFRDSSGNTIY
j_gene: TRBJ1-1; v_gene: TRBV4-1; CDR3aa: ASSPRQGHTEAF
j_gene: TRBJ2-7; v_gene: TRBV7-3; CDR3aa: ASSLIAGTYEQY
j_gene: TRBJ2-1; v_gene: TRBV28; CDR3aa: ASTQGLAGGQAYNEQF
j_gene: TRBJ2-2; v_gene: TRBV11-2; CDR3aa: ASSLVGGINTGELF
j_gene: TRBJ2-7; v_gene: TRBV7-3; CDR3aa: ASSPGFYEQY
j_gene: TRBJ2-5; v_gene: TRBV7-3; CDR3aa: ASSLGRGEKTQY
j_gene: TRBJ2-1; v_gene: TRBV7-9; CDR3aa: ASSWGHLKIYNEQF
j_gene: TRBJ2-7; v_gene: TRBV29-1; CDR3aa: SVLGQASSYEQY
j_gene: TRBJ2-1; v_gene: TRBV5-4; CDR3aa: ASSRGGNEQF
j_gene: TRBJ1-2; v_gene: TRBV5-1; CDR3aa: ASSLQQGLNYGYT
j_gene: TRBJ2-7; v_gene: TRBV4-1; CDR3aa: ASSQSNSEQY
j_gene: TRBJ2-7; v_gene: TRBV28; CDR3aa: ASSLIQGAGGAYEQY
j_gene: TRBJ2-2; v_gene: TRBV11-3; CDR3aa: ASSLDHYTGELF
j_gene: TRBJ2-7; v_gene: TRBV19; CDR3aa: ASRPGHLYEQY
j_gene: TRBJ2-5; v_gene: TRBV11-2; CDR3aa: ASSYNREGKTQY
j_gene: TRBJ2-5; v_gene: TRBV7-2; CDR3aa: ASSPYSQETQY
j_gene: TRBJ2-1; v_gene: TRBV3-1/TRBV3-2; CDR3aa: ASSQGGDRGDEQF
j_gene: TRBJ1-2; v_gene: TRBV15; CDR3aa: ATSSGISLYGYT
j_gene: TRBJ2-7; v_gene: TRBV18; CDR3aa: ASSPRASGRSYEQY
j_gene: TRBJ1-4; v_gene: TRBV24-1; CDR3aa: ATSDGGQGGGGEKLF